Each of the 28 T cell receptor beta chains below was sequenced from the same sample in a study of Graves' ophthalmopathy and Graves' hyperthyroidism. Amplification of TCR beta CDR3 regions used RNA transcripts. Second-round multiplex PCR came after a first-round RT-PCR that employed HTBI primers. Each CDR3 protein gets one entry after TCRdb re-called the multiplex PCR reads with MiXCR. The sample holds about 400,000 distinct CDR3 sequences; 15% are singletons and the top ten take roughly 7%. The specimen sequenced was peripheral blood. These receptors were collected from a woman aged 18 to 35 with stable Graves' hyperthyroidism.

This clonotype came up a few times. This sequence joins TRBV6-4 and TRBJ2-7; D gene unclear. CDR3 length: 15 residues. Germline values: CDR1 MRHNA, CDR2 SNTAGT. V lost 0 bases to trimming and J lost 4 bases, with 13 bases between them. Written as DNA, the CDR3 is TGTGCCAGCAGTGACTCACCTCCGGCGCCTTACGAGCAGTACTTC. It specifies CASSDSPPAPYEQYF.

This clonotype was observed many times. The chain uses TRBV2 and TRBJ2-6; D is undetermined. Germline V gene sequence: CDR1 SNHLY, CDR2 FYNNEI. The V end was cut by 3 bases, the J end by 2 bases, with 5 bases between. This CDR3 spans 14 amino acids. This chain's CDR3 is CASSETAGANVLTF. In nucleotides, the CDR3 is TGTGCCAGCAGTGAGACGGCTGGGGCCAACGTCCTGACTTTC.

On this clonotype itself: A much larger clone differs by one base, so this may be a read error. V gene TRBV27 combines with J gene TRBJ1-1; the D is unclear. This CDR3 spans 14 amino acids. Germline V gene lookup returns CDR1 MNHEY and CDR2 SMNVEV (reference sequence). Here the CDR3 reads CASSVRASNTGAFF. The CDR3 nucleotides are TGTGCCAGCAGTGTCCGGGCCTCGAACACTGGAGCTTTCTTT.

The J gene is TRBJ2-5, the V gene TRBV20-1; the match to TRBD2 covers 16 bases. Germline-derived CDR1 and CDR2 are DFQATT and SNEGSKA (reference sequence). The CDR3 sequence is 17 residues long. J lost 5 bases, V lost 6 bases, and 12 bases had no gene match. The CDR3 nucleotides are TGCAGTGCATCCCAGGGACTAGCGGGGGGGGAGTCTGAGACCCAGTACTTC. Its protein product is CSASQGLAGGESETQYF.

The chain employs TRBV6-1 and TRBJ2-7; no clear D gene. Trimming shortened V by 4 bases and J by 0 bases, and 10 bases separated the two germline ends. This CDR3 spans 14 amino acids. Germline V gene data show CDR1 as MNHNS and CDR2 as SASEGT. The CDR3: CASSAPWSSYEQYF. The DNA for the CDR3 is TGTGCCAGCAGTGCTCCCTGGAGCTCCTACGAGCAGTACTTC.

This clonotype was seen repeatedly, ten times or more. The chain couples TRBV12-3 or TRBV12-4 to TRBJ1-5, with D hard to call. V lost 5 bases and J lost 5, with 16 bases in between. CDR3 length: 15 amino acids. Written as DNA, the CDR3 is TGTGCCAGCAGTCTCCGGCGGCCACTTGATCAGCCCCAGCATTTT. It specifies CASSLRRPLDQPQHF.

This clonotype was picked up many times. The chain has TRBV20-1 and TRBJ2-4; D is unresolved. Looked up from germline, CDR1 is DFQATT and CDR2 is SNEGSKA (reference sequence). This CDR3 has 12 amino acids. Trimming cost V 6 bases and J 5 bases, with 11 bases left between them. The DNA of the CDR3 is TGCAGTGCCAGTACACAAGAAAACATTCAGTACTTC. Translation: CSASTQENIQYF.

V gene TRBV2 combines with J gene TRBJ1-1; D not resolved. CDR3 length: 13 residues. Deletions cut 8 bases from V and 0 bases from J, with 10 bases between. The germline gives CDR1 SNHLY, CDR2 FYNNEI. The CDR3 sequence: CASGGAMNTEAFF. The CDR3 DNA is TGTGCCAGCGGCGGAGCAATGAACACTGAAGCTTTCTTT.

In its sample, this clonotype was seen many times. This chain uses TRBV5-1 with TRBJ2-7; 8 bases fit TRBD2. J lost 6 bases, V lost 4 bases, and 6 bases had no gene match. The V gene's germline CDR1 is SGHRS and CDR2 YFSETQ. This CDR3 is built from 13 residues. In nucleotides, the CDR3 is TGCGCCAGCAGCCATGCGGGGGGCTCCGAGCAGTACTTC. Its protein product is CASSHAGGSEQYF.

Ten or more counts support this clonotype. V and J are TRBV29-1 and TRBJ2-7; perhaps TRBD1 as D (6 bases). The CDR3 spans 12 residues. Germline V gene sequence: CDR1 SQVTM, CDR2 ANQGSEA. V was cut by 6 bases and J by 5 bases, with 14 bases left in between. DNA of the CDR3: TGCAGCGTCACCGGACAGTCGAACGAGCAGTACTTC. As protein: CSVTGQSNEQYF.

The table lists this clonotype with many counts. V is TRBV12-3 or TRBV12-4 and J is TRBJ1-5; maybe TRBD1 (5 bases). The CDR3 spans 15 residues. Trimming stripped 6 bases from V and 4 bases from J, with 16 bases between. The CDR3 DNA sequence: TGTGCCAGCAGCGCCCACGGCAGGGTGAATCAGCCCCAGCATTTT. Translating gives CASSAHGRVNQPQHF.

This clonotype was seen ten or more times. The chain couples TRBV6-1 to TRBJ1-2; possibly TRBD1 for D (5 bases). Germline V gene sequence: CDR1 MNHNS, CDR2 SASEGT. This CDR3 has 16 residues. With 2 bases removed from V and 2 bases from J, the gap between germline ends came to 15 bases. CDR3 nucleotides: TGTGCCAGCAGTGAATATAGGAAGGGGCGAAACTATGGCTACACCTTC. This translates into CASSEYRKGRNYGYTF.

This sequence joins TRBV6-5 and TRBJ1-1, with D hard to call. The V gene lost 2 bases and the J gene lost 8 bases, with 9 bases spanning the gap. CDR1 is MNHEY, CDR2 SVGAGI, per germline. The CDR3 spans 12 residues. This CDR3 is CASSYQSGEAFF. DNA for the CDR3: TGTGCCAGCAGTTACCAGAGTGGGGAAGCTTTCTTT.

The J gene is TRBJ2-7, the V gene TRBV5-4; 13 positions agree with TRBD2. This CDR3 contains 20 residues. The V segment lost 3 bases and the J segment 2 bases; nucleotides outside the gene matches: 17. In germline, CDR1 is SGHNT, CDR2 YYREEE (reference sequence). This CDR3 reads CASSSVRITPTSGGPYEQYF. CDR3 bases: TGTGCCAGCAGCTCGGTACGAATCACCCCGACTAGCGGGGGGCCCTACGAGCAGTACTTC.

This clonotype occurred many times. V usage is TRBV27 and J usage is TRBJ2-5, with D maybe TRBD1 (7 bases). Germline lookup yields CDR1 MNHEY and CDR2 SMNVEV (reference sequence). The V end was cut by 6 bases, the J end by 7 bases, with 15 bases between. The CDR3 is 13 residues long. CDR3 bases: TGTGCCAGCAGGATAGACAGGGAGGCGACCCAGTACTTC. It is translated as CASRIDREATQYF.

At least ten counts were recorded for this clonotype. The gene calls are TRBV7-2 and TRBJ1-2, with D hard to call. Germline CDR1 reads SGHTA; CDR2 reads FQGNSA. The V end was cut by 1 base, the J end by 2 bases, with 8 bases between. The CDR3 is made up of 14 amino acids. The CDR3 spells CASSLEWANYGYTF. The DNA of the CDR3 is TGTGCCAGCAGCTTAGAGTGGGCGAACTATGGCTACACCTTC.

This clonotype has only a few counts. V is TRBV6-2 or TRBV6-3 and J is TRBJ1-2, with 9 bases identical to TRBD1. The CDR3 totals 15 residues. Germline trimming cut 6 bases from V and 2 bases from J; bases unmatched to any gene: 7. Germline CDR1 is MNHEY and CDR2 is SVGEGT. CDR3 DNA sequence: TGTGCCAGCAGAAGTCCCGGGACAGGGAACTATGGCTACACCTTC. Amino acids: CASRSPGTGNYGYTF.

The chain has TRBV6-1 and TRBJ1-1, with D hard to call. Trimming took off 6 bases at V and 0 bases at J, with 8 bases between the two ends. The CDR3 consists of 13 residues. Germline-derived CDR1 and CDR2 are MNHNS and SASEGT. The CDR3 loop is CASRPRMNTEAFF. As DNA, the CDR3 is TGTGCCAGCAGACCAAGGATGAACACTGAAGCTTTCTTT.

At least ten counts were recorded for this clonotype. CDR3 sequence reads: CASSGRYYEQYF. In DNA form, the CDR3 reads TGTGCCAGCAGCGGGCGGTATTACGAGCAGTACTTC. The V call is TRBV11-2, the J call TRBJ2-7, with D unresolved. The CDR3 length is 12 residues. CDR1 SGHAT and CDR2 FQNNGV come from the germline V gene. V lost 5 bases and J lost 4, with 9 bases in between.

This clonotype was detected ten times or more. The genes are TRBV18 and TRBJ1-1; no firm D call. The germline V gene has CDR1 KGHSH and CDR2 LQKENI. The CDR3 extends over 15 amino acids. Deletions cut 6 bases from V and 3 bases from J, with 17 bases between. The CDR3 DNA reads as TGTGCCAGCTCGCCCCTCCCCCTGCGGGACACTGAAGCTTTCTTT. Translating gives CASSPLPLRDTEAFF. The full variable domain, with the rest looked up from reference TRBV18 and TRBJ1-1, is NAGVMQNPRHLVRRRGQEARLRCSPMKGHSHVYWYRQLPEEGLKFMVYLQKENIIDESGMPKERFSAEFPKEGPSILRIQQVVRGDSAAYFCASSPLPLRDTEAFFGQGTRLTVV.

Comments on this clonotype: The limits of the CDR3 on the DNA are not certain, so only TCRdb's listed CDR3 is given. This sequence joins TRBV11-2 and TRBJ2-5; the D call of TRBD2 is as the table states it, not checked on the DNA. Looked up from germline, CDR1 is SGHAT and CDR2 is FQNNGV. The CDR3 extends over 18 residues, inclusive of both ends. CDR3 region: CASSFPGLAGGFLETQYF.

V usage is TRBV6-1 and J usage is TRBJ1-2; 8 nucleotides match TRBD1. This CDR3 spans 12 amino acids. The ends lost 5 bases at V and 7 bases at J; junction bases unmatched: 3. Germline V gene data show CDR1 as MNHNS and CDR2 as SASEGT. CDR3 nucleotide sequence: TGTGCCAGCAGTCCAACAGGGGGTGGCTACACCTTC. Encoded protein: CASSPTGGGYTF.

CDR3 in DNA: TGTGCCAGCAGCTCGGGAGGGGGGGTAGGCTATGGCTACACCTTC. This sequence encodes CASSSGGGVGYGYTF. The chain carries TRBV7-2 and TRBJ1-2; D is perhaps TRBD1 (6 bases). Germline CDR1 and CDR2: SGHTA and FQGNSA. Trimming cost V 4 bases and J 4 bases, with 16 bases left between them. This CDR3 has 15 amino acids.

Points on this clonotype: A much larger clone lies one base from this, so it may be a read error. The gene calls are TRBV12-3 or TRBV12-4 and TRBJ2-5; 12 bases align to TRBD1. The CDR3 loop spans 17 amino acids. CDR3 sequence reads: CASSLPSGTGGTETKYF. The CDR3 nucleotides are TGTGCCAGCAGCCTACCTTCCGGGACAGGGGGCACAGAGACCAAGTACTTC.

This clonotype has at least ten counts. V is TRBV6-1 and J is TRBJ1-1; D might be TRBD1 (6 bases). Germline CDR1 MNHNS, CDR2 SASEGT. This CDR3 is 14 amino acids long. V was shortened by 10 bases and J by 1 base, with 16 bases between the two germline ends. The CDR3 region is CATCRGAANTEAFF. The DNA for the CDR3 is TGTGCCACCTGCAGGGGTGCTGCGAACACTGAAGCTTTCTTT.

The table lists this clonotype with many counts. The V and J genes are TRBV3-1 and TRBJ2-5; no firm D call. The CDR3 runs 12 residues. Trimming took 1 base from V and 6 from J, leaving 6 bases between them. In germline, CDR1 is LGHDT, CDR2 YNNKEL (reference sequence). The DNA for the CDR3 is TGTGCCAGCAGCCAAGTCGAGAAGACCCAGTACTTC. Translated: CASSQVEKTQYF.

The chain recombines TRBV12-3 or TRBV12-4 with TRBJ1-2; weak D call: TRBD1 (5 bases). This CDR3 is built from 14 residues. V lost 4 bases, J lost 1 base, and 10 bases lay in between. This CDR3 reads CASSSRGHNYGYTF. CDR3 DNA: TGTGCCAGCAGTTCAAGGGGTCATAACTATGGCTACACCTTC.

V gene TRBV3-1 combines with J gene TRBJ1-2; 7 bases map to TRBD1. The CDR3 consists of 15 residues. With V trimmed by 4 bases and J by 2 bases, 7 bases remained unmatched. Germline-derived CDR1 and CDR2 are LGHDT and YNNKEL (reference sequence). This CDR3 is CASSLPGQMNYGYTF. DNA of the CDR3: TGTGCCAGCAGCCTCCCGGGACAGATGAACTATGGCTACACCTTC. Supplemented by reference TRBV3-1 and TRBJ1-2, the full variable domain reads DTAVSQTPKYLVTQMGNDKSIKCEQNLGHDTMYWYKQDSKKFLKIMFSYNNKELIINETVPNRFSPKSPDKAHLNLHINSLELGDSAVYFCASSLPGQMNYGYTFGSGTRLTVV.